The 14 T cell receptor beta chains given below trace back to one sample, sequenced in a study of blood T cells in healthy people across ages. It was with a sample-barcoded 5' primer and a J-beta primer mix that a second PCR of roughly 6 to 12 cycles was run. TCRdb fed the 5' RACE reads into MiXCR, producing one record per CDR3 protein. The table lists 800,000 to 900,000 distinct CDR3 sequences, around 62% of them singletons. Sequenced sample: blood. The receptors originated from a man aged 25-45 years in good health.

This chain joins TRBV27 and TRBJ2-7; 9 positions match TRBD1. The germline V gene has CDR1 MNHEY and CDR2 SMNVEV (reference sequence). The V and J ends lost 5 bases and 5 bases, in that order; junction bases with no gene match: 10. The CDR3 is 15 residues long. The CDR3 reads CASSAPGQGENEQYF. The CDR3 DNA is TGTGCCAGCAGTGCCCCGGGACAGGGCGAGAACGAGCAGTACTTC.

This clonotype has more than one count but fewer than ten. V usage is TRBV9 and J usage is TRBJ2-4; D remains unclear. The germline CDR1 and CDR2 sequences are SGDLS and YYNGEE. The CDR3 runs 12 residues. Deletions cut 4 bases from V and 7 bases from J, with 9 bases between. This CDR3 is CASSPGVNIQYF. CDR3 sequence (DNA): TGTGCCAGCAGCCCCGGTGTTAACATTCAGTACTTC.

This clonotype was counted between two and nine times. The chain recombines TRBV10-3 with TRBJ1-1; D is undetermined. The germline V gene encodes CDR1 ENHRY and CDR2 SYGVKD. This CDR3 spans 15 amino acids. Trimming took off 0 bases at V and 0 bases at J, with 8 bases between the two ends. This chain's CDR3 is CAISESLGLNTEAFF. In DNA, the CDR3 is TGTGCCATCAGTGAGTCCCTCGGGCTGAACACTGAAGCTTTCTTT.

The chain employs TRBV3-1 and TRBJ2-1, with 10 positions matching TRBD1. The J segment lost 8 bases and the V segment lost 0 bases, leaving 7 bases of the junction unmatched. CDR1 is LGHDT, CDR2 YNNKEL, per germline (reference sequence). The CDR3 is 16 residues long. The DNA for the CDR3 is TGTGCCAGCAGCCAAGATGCGGGACAGGGGCTGGATGAGCAGTTCTTC. It codes for CASSQDAGQGLDEQFF.

Notes on this clonotype: This may arise from a read error, as a much more abundant clone is one base away. The rearrangement uses TRBV28 and TRBJ2-5; TRBD2 matches at 13 bases. With V trimmed by 5 bases and J by 11 bases, 14 bases remained unmatched. From germline, CDR1 is MDHEN and CDR2 SYDVKM. The CDR3 length is 16 residues. CDR3 nucleotides: TGTGCCAGCAGTGACCGACTAGCGGGGGGCAACAATGAGCAGTACTTC. Its translation: CASSDRLAGGNNEQYF.

This clonotype was detected a few times. V gene TRBV10-3 combines with J gene TRBJ2-7; 9 bases fit TRBD1. This CDR3 is built from 15 residues. Trimming at V came to 4 bases and at J to 3 bases, leaving 7 bases not matched to a gene. From germline, CDR1 is ENHRY and CDR2 SYGVKD. The CDR3 protein is CAISGGDREYYEQYF. CDR3 sequence (DNA): TGTGCCATCAGTGGGGGGGACAGGGAATACTACGAGCAGTACTTC.

The chain has TRBV3-1 and TRBJ2-5; TRBD2 aligns across 14 bases. The J call may not be correct, given that the DNA end is closer to TRBJ2-7. The CDR3 is made up of 17 amino acids. Per the germline V gene, CDR1 is LGHDT and CDR2 is YNNKEL (reference sequence). The CDR3 loop is CASSHGTSGGRRSEQYF. The CDR3, as DNA: TGTGCCAGCAGCCATGGGACTAGCGGGGGCCGCAGATCCGAGCAGTACTTC.

This clonotype was seen a few times. V and J are TRBV7-9 and TRBJ1-6, with 8 bases fitting TRBD1. The CDR3 loop spans 13 amino acids. V shed 8 bases, J shed 8 bases, and the junction held 5 bases outside the gene matches. Per germline, CDR1 SEHNR and CDR2 FQNEAQ (reference sequence). The CDR3 DNA reads as TGTGCCAGCGCCACGACAGGGGATTCACCCCTCCACTTT. Translating it yields CASATTGDSPLHF.

A few counts support this clonotype. The genes are TRBV12-3 or TRBV12-4 and TRBJ2-1; a weak D match, TRBD2 (6 bases). V dropped 3 bases and J dropped 2 bases, with 11 bases sitting between them. CDR3 length: 15 amino acids. CDR3 sequence (DNA): TGTGCCAGCAGTTTGGGGGGAAGCACCTACAATGAGCAGTTCTTC. It yields the protein CASSLGGSTYNEQFF.

The genes are TRBV7-2 and TRBJ2-4; D gene unclear. The DNA end lines up better with TRBJ2-5; the J call may be wrong. Germline V CDR1 and CDR2: SGHTA, FQGNSA. The length of the CDR3 is 15 residues. CDR3 in amino acids: CASSLSTLPQETQYF. As DNA, the CDR3 is TGTGCCAGCAGCTTATCTACTCTACCGCAAGAGACCCAGTACTTC.

A word on this clonotype: Just one base apart from a much larger clone, this may be a read error. This chain links TRBV7-2 with TRBJ2-5; D is unclear. The germline CDR1 and CDR2 sequences are SGHTA and FQGNSA. V was shortened by 3 bases and J by 0 bases, with 5 bases between the two germline ends. CDR3 size: 13 residues. Written as DNA, the CDR3 is TGTACCAGCAGCTTGGGGTACCAAGAGACCCAGTACTTC. This encodes CTSSLGYQETQYF.

The CDR3 region is CASSRPPEEPEQYF. The CDR3 DNA reads TGTGCCAGCAGCCGCCCACCCGAGGAACCCGAGCAGTACTTC. This rearrangement joins TRBV14 to TRBJ2-5; no definite D call. The end of the DNA aligns better with TRBJ2-7, so the J call may be wrong. The CDR3 is made up of 14 amino acids. Germline V gene sequence: CDR1 SGHDN, CDR2 FVKESK.

The chain links TRBV11-3 to TRBJ2-1; no definite D call. The ends were cut back, 5 bases at V and 8 bases at J, with 19 bases in the middle. From germline, CDR1 is SGHNT and CDR2 YENEEA. The CDR3 spans 15 residues. CDR3 region: CASSPGSRGFDEQFF. The CDR3 nucleotides read TGTGCCAGCAGCCCAGGCTCTCGCGGTTTCGATGAGCAGTTCTTC.

The chain joins TRBV7-2 to TRBJ2-1; 11 bases are shared with TRBD2. The CDR3 runs to 17 residues. V shed 1 base, J shed 3 bases, and the junction held 5 bases outside the gene matches. Per germline, CDR1 SGHTA and CDR2 FQGNSA. CDR3 nucleotides: TGTGCCAGCAGCTTAGTTGGTAGCGGGGGGGACTACAATGAGCAGTTCTTC. It specifies CASSLVGSGGDYNEQFF.